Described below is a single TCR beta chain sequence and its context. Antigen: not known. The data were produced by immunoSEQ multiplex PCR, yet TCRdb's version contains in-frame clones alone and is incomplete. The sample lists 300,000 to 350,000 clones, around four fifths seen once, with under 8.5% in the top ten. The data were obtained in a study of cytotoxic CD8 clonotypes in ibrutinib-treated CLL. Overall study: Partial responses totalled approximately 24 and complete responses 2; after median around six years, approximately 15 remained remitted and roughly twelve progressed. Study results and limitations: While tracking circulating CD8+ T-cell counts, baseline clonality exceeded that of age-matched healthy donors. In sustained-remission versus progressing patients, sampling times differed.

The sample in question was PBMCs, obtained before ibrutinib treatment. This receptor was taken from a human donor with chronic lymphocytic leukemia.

CDR3: CASSSHSSTDTQYF. CDR3 nucleotide sequence: TGTGCCAGCAGCTCTCATTCTAGCACAGATACGCAGTATTTT. The V and J genes are TRBV7-2 and TRBJ2-3; D not certain. Germline CDR1 SGHTA, CDR2 FQGNSA. Trimming stripped 4 bases from V and 0 bases from J, with 8 bases between. This CDR3 is built from 14 residues. Complete variable domain (other parts from reference TRBV7-2 and TRBJ2-3): GAGVSQSPSNKVTEKGKDVELRCDPISGHTALYWYRQSLGQGLEFLIYFQGNSAPDKSGLPSDRFSAERTGGSVSTLTIQRTQQEDSAVYLCASSSHSSTDTQYFGPGTRLTVL.